This T cell receptor (beta chain) was sequenced during a study of T cells in Graves' hyperthyroidism and ophthalmopathy. Ophthalmopathy cases scored 3 or more on the Clinical Activity Score and 4 or more on NOSPECS grade, with duration below 3 months. Patients having uncontrolled infection, another autoimmune disease, pregnancy or lactation were not included. Study-level points and caveats: Most clonotypes that expanded in the thyroid above 0.001 also showed up in blood. It was a median 6.5 months before onset that the model predicted ophthalmopathy.

RNA transcripts provided the source from which TCR beta CDR3 regions were amplified. Using the HTBI primer set, a first-round RT-PCR was run on the TCR CDR3. TCRdb called the multiplex PCR reads again in MiXCR, with one record for every CDR3 protein. The sample includes roughly 290,000 distinct CDR3 sequences, 17% seen only once; the top ten take roughly 53%. About this clonotype itself: Antigen specificity is unknown. One end of the junction fails to match germline, which may point to a read error.

Sequenced sample: blood. This receptor was taken from a woman in her fifties or sixties with Graves' ophthalmopathy.

CDR3 sequence reads: CASSRSQGSSGNTIYF. The CDR3 region has the DNA TGCGCCAGCAGCCGGTCACAGGGGAGCTCTGGAAACACCATATATTTT. The J gene is TRBJ1-3, the V gene TRBV7-3; 7 nucleotides line up with TRBD1. Germline V gene sequence: CDR1 SGHTA, CDR2 FQGTGA. This CDR3 has 16 residues.